What follows describes a single T cell receptor (beta chain). Antigen: not known. V was clipped by 8 bases and J by 1 base, with 17 bases between them. The CDR3 has 15 residues. Germline V gene sequence: CDR1 MNHEY, CDR2 SVGAGI. The CDR3 regions of TCR beta were amplified from RNA transcripts. When the TCR CDR3 underwent first-round RT-PCR, the HTBI primer set was used. TCRdb re-derived calls from the multiplex PCR reads in MiXCR, one entry per CDR3 protein. Among about 840,000 distinct CDR3 sequences listed, 35% to 45% were seen once. The data stem from a study of T cells in Graves' hyperthyroidism and ophthalmopathy. Study-wide findings and caveats: A model built on 13 V-J features separated ophthalmopathy from stable hyperthyroidism. The majority of expanded thyroid clonotypes above 0.001 also appeared in blood.

Based on clinical symptoms, serum thyroxine and TRAb, thyroid ultrasound and orbital computed tomography, diagnoses were reached. The sample comprised blood. The source is a man between 18 and 29 years old with Graves' hyperthyroidism. V gene TRBV6-5 combines with J gene TRBJ1-1; D gene uncertain. Here the CDR3 reads CASSPRSGPNTEAFF. Written as DNA, the CDR3 is TGTGCCAGCTCACCACGCTCCGGTCCGAACACTGAAGCTTTCTTT.